The rows below give T cell receptor beta chains drawn from one sample of a study of T-cell reconstitution after alpha-beta-depleted transplantation in children. One entry per CDR3 protein, called by TCRdb with MiXCR from the PCR reads. The sample shows some 600,000 distinct CDR3 sequences, around 13% of them seen only once. The material was PBMCs, mostly from graft donor cells, obtained 360 days after TCRalphabeta/CD19-depleted stem cell transplant. The source of these receptors is a male patient younger than 18 who had a stem cell transplant for acute myeloid leukemia, so the T cells may come from the graft donor. The CDR3 runs from the conserved cysteine through the conserved F or W. Where a row states a size, it is once, few, many or the class of an expanded clone; other rows omit it.

clone_size,v_call,cdr3_aa
.,TRBV14,CASSEISGIYEQYF
few,TRBV5-5,CASSWKVGRSNQETQYF
few,TRBV29-1,CSVLGGRLLIWGEQFF
many,TRBV5-1,CASSSGPTDTQYF
few,TRBV21-1,CASSKGGAGAKRNTGELFF
.,TRBV24-1,CATSDVARGYNEQFF
.,TRBV11-2,CASSFGLAPKEQYF
few,TRBV20-1,CSAPPLGTVSSYEQYF
.,TRBV6-2/TRBV6-3,CASSYDRTSGRGNEQFF
few,TRBV28,CASSAFHTGPGRWEKLFF
.,TRBV7-3,CASSLKQNNEKLFF
many,TRBV21-1,CASSTKDRDEQYF
few,TRBV11-1,CASSPPSRPNYEQYF
.,TRBV28,CASTRPGTTQETQYF
.,TRBV20-1,CSALRGQGSIREQYF
.,TRBV7-3,CASSLGLGVDTQYF
many,TRBV20-1,CSARDPSQTAYEQYF
few,TRBV7-2,CASSDRDWSQFF
.,TRBV4-3,CASSQDRDTEVYEQYF
few,TRBV4-3,CASSQGSRGKDEQYF
few,TRBV27,CASSLWGLAGGVAYNEQFF
.,TRBV20-1,CSATRTSGSADTQYF
few,TRBV28,CASSLSGPPYNEQFF
.,TRBV20-1,CSGVSRGNEQFF
many,TRBV6-1,CASSLSSVQETQYF
few,TRBV28,CASNYLAGEQDTQYF
many,TRBV9,CASSLAGGPQYF
few,TRBV7-2,CASTPGVAGGISYEQYF
few,TRBV11-3,CASSLGPGNEQFF
.,TRBV28,CASSFNRRLANTGELFF
.,TRBV12-3/TRBV12-4,CASRTGGLGEAPLHF
many,TRBV4-2,CASSQVLRGRGTEAFF